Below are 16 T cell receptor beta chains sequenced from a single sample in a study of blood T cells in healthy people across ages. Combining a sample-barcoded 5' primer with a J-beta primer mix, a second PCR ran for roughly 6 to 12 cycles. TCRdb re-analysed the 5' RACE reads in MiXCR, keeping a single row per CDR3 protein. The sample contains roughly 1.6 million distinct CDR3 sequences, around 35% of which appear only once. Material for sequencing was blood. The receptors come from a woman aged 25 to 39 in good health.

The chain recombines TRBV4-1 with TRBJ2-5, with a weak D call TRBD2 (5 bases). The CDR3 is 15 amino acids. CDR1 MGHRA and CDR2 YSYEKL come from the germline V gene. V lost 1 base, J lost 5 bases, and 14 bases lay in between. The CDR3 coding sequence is TGCGCCAGCAGCCAAGGAACTAGAGGGTGGGAGACCCAGTACTTC. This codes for CASSQGTRGWETQYF.

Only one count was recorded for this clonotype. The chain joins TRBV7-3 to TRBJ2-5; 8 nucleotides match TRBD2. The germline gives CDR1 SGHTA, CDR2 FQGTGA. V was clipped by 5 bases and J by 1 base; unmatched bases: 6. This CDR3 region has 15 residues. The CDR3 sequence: CASSRSGGFQETQYF. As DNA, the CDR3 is TGTGCCAGCAGCCGCAGCGGGGGCTTCCAAGAGACCCAGTACTTC. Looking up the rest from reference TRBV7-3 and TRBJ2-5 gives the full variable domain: GAGVSQTPSNKVTEKGKYVELRCDPISGHTALYWYRQSLGQGPEFLIYFQGTGAADDSGLPNDRFFAVRPEGSVSTLKIQRTERGDSAVYLCASSRSGGFQETQYFGPGTRLLVL.

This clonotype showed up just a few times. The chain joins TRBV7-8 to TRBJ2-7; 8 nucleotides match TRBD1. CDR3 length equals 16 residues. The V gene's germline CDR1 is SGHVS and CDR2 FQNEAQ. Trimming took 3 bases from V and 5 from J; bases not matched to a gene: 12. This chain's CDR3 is CASSFRTGQGLDEQYF. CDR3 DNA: TGTGCCAGCAGCTTCCGAACCGGACAGGGCCTGGACGAGCAGTACTTC.

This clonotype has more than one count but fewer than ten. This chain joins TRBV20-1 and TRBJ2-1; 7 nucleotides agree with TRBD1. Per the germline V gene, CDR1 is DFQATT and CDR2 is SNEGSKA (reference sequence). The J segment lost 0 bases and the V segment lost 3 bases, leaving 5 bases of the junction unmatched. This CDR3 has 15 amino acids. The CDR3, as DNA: TGCAGTGCTAGTGGTCCAGGGGGCTCCTACAATGAGCAGTTCTTC. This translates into CSASGPGGSYNEQFF.

CDR3 nucleotides: TGTGCCAGCAGTTACTTGGGTAACAATGAGCAGTTCTTC. Translated, it gives CASSYLGNNEQFF. The rearrangement uses TRBV6-5 and TRBJ2-1, with D unclear. This CDR3 spans 13 amino acids. Germline values: CDR1 MNHEY, CDR2 SVGAGI. V lost 1 base, J lost 5 bases, and 6 bases lay in between.

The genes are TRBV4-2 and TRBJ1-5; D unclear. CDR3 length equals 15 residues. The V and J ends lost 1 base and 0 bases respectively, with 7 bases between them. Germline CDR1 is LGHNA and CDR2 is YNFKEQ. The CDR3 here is CASSQGQDSNQPQHF. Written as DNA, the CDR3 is TGTGCCAGCAGCCAAGGGCAGGATAGCAATCAGCCCCAGCATTTT.

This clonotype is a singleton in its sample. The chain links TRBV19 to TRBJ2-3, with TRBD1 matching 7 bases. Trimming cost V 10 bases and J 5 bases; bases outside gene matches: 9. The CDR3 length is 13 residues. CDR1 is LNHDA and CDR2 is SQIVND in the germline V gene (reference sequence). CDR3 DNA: TGTGCCACCACGCAGGGGGTAGGAGATACGCAGTATTTT. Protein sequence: CATTQGVGDTQYF.

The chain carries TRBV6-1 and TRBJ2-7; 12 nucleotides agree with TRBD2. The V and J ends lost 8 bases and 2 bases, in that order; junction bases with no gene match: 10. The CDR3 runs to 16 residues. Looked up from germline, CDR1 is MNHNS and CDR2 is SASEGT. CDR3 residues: CASRTFWTSGTYEQYF. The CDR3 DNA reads TGTGCCAGCCGTACCTTCTGGACTAGCGGGACCTACGAGCAGTACTTC.

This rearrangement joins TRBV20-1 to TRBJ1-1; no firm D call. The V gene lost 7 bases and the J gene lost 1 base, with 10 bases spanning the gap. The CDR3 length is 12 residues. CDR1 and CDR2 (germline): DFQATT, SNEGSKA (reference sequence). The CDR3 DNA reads TGCAGTGGGAGTCACAAGAACACTGAAGCTTTCTTT. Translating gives CSGSHKNTEAFF.

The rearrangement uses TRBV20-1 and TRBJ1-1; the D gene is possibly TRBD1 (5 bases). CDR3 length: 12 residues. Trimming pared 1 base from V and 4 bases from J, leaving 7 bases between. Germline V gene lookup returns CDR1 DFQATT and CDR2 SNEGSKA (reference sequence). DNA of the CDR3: TGCAGTGCTAGAGTGGGGGGCACTGAAGCTTTCTTT. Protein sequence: CSARVGGTEAFF.

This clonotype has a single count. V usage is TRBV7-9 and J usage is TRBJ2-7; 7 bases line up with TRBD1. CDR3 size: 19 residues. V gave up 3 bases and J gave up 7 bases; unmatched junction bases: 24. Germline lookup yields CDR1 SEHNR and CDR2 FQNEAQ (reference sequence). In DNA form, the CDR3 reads TGTGCCAGCAGCTTCGGCGTAGGGATTTGGACAGGCCTGGGAGAGGAGCAGTACTTC. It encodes CASSFGVGIWTGLGEEQYF.

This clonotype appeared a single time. The CDR3 nucleotides are TGTGCCAGCAGCGCCCGGACAGACCATGGCTACACCTTC. Amino acids: CASSARTDHGYTF. The chain carries TRBV9 and TRBJ1-2; weak D call: TRBD1 (6 bases). The CDR3 spans 13 residues. In germline, CDR1 is SGDLS, CDR2 YYNGEE. V was cut by 3 bases and J by 6 bases, with 12 bases left in between.

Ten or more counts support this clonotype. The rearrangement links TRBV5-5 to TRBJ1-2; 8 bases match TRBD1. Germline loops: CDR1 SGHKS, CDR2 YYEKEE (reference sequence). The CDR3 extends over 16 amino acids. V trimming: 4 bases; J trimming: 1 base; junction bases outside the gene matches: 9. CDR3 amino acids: CASSTRQGSFNYGYTF. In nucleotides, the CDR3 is TGTGCCAGCAGCACCAGACAGGGGTCTTTTAACTATGGCTACACCTTC.

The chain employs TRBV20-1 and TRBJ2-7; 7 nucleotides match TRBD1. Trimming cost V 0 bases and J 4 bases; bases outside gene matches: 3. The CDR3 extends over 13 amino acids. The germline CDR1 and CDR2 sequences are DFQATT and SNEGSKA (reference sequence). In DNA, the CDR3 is TGCAGTGCTAGAGATCAGGGGGAATACGAGCAGTACTTC. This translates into CSARDQGEYEQYF.

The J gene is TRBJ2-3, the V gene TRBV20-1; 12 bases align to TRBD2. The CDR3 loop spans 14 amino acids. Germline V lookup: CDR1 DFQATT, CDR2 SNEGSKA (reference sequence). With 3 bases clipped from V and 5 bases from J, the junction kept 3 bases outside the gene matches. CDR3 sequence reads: CSASRTSGKDTQYF. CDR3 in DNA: TGCAGTGCTAGCCGGACTAGCGGGAAAGATACGCAGTATTTT.

The CDR3 sequence: CASSRLAGTNTGELFF. CDR3 bases: TGTGCCAGCAGCCGCCTAGCGGGAACGAACACCGGGGAGCTGTTTTTT. The V call is TRBV7-6, the J call TRBJ2-2, with 9 bases that match TRBD2. V dropped 5 bases and J dropped 0; count of bases not matched to a gene: 4. Germline lookup yields CDR1 SGHVS and CDR2 FNYEAQ. The CDR3 runs to 16 residues.